These T cell receptor beta chains were read from a single sample in a study of blood T cell repertoires in COVID-19. Libraries were prepared by immunoSEQ multiplex PCR; TCRdb keeps only in-frame clonotypes and omits some of them. The sample lists around 200,000 clones, more than 75% seen once, with 5.5% to 7.5% in the top ten. Input material: peripheral blood. The receptors shown here come from a man between 60 and 75 years old who had recovered from COVID-19. Each CDR3 is given with its conserved first and last residue. D genes are given only for firm matches. Expanded clones get a size class; other rows say once, few or many, or leave the size out.

>TRBV6-5|TRBJ2-7|NA|TRBD2
TGTGCCAGCAGTCGCCCGACTAGCGGGCGGGACGAGCAGTACTTC
CASSRPTSGRDEQYF
>TRBV9|TRBJ1-2|once|TRBD1
TGTGCCAGCAGCGGAAATACTGGACAGGGTATATATGGCTACACCTTC
CASSGNTGQGIYGYTF
>TRBV5-4|TRBJ2-2|NA|NA
TGTGCCAGCAGCTACAGCGGAATGTCGGGGGGCAGGGAGCTGTTTTTT
CASSYSGMSGGRELFF
>TRBV19|TRBJ1-1|NA|NA
TGTGCCAGTAGTGAGGGTCGGACAGTGAACACTGAAGCTTTCTTT
CASSEGRTVNTEAFF
>TRBV18|TRBJ2-7|NA|TRBD1
TGTGCCAGCTCACTGGGACAGGGGGAATACGAGCAGTACTTC
CASSLGQGEYEQYF
>TRBV9|TRBJ1-2|NA|TRBD1
TGTGCCAGCAGCACCACCGGGACAGGGGAGGGCTACACCTTC
CASSTTGTGEGYTF
>TRBV30|TRBJ2-7|NA|NA
TGTGCCTGGAGTGTACGTACTAGTTCCTACGAGCAGTACTTC
CAWSVRTSSYEQYF
>TRBV4-1|TRBJ1-4|NA|TRBD1
TGCGCCAGCAGCCGAACAGGGGACTCTAATGAAAAACTGTTTTTT
CASSRTGDSNEKLFF
>TRBV6-5|TRBJ2-5|NA|NA
TGTGCCAGCAGTTACTCGAGTGGGCCGGGGAAAGAGACCCAGTACTTC
CASSYSSGPGKETQYF
>TRBV7-2|TRBJ1-3|NA|NA
TGTGCCAGCAGCTTTACAGGAATCTCTGGAAACACCATATATTTT
CASSFTGISGNTIYF
>TRBV7-3|TRBJ1-1|NA|NA
TGTGCCAGCAGCGTACAGGCGGACACTGAAGCTTTCTTT
CASSVQADTEAFF
>TRBV27|TRBJ1-2|NA|NA
TGTGCCAGCAGACTTGAAGGGGCTGGCTATGGCTACACCTTC
CASRLEGAGYGYTF
>TRBV9|TRBJ1-6|NA|NA
TGTGCCAGCAGCCTGGGAGTAGAAAATTCACCCCTCCACTTT
CASSLGVENSPLHF
>TRBV19|TRBJ1-2|NA|TRBD1
TGTGCCAGTAGTCGACAGGGAGCCTATGGCTACACCTTC
CASSRQGAYGYTF
>TRBV3-1/TRBV3-2|TRBJ2-1|NA|TRBD2
TGTGCCAGCAGCCCCCAGCGGGGGGGCCGCGATGAGCAGTTCTTC
CASSPQRGGRDEQFF
>TRBV19|TRBJ1-2|NA|NA
TGTGCCAGTGGGGAGTGGGATAACTATGGCTACACCTTC
CASGEWDNYGYTF
>TRBV7-9|TRBJ2-5|NA|NA
TGTGCCAGCAGCCTGACTAGTCCCTGGGAGACCCAGTACTTC
CASSLTSPWETQYF
>TRBV19|TRBJ1-5|NA|TRBD1
TGTGCCAGTAGTATCCCGGGACAGGGGATCGGGCAGCCCCAGCATTTT
CASSIPGQGIGQPQHF
>TRBV25-1|TRBJ1-4|NA|NA
TGTGCCAGCAGTTTTCAGGGTACAACTAATGAAAAACTGTTTTTT
CASSFQGTTNEKLFF
>TRBV5-1|TRBJ2-1|NA|TRBD2
TGCGCCAGCAGCCTAGCGGGAGTATCAAATGAGCAGTTCTTC
CASSLAGVSNEQFF
>TRBV5-1|TRBJ1-1|NA|NA
TGCGCCAGCAGCTTGGACGGGGTGTTAGGAACTGAAGCTTTCTTT
CASSLDGVLGTEAFF
>TRBV6-6|TRBJ2-7|NA|NA
TGTGCCAGCAGCCACGATCGCAGGGGCAGCTCCTACGAGCAGTACTTC
CASSHDRRGSSYEQYF
>TRBV5-6|TRBJ2-4|NA|NA
TGTGCCAGCAGCCCAAACCAGGGAGCCAAAAACATTCAGTACTTC
CASSPNQGAKNIQYF
>TRBV9|TRBJ1-3|NA|NA
TGTGCCAGCAGCCCCGCGTGGGCCCCCTCTGGAAACACCATATATTTT
CASSPAWAPSGNTIYF
>TRBV27|TRBJ1-2|NA|NA
TGTGCCAGCAGCTTCAGGGAAAACTATGGCTACACCTTC
CASSFRENYGYTF
>TRBV3-1/TRBV3-2|TRBJ2-3|NA|NA
TGTGCCAGCAGCCCGGGGGTAGCGGTAGTTAGCACAGATACGCAGTATTTT
CASSPGVAVVSTDTQYF
>TRBV28|TRBJ2-7|NA|TRBD1
TGTGCCAGTCTGACAGGGGGCGGAACTGGGGAGCAGTACTTC
CASLTGGGTGEQYF
>TRBV18|TRBJ2-1|NA|TRBD2
TGTGCCAGCTCACTAGCGGGTCCCTACAATGAGCAGTTCTTC
CASSLAGPYNEQFF
>TRBV10-3|TRBJ1-6|medium-sized|NA
TGTGCCATCAGGGAGTCGGACCAGGGGCGGCAAGATTCACCCCTCCACTTT
CAIRESDQGRQDSPLHF
>TRBV5-1|TRBJ2-7|few|NA
TGCGCCAGCAGCTTGAATGCCTACTCATACGAGCAGTACTTC
CASSLNAYSYEQYF
>TRBV19|TRBJ1-4|few|TRBD1
TGTGCCAGTAGTATGGGACAGCCTAATGAAAAACTGTTTTTT
CASSMGQPNEKLFF
>TRBV25-1|TRBJ1-2|NA|NA
TGTGCCAGCTTGGACCCCCGGGGTTATGGCTACACCTTC
CASLDPRGYGYTF
>TRBV29-1|TRBJ2-1|once|TRBD2
TGCAGCGTTAGACTAGCGGGAGGTGGTGAGCAGTTCTTC
CSVRLAGGGEQFF
>TRBV19|TRBJ2-7|NA|TRBD1
TGTGCCAGTAGCTCCGGGACAGGGACCTACGAGCAGTACTTC
CASSSGTGTYEQYF
>TRBV6-1|TRBJ1-3|NA|NA
TGTGCCAGCAGTGAAAGTGGCAGGGTTAAGGGTCGAGGCACCATATATTTT
CASSESGRVKGRGTIYF
>TRBV7-2|TRBJ1-2|once|TRBD1
TGTGCCAGCAGCTTAGAGCTAATGGGGACAGGGGAAAATGGCTACACCTTC
CASSLELMGTGENGYTF
>TRBV29-1|TRBJ2-1|NA|TRBD2
TGCAGCGAGAAACAGGGACTAGCGGGCTACAATGAGCAGTTCTTC
CSEKQGLAGYNEQFF
>TRBV7-2|TRBJ2-1|NA|NA
TGTGCCAGCAGCCCCGGGATCCGGGAGAATGAGCAGTTCTTC
CASSPGIRENEQFF
>TRBV6-4|TRBJ2-1|NA|TRBD2
TGTGCCAGCAGACTAGCGGGAGCTCCCTACAATGAGCAGTTCTTC
CASRLAGAPYNEQFF
>TRBV18|TRBJ2-2|NA|NA
TGTGCCAGCTCCTCGGGTCCTCAACACACCGGGGAGCTGTTTTTT
CASSSGPQHTGELFF
>TRBV7-3|TRBJ1-2|once|TRBD1
TGTGCCAGCAGCCCTCACAGGGGTAACTATGGCTACACCTTC
CASSPHRGNYGYTF
>TRBV5-5|TRBJ2-7|NA|TRBD1
TGTGCCAGCAGCTGGAAGGACAGGGGGAAGGACGAGCAGTACTTC
CASSWKDRGKDEQYF
>TRBV25-1|TRBJ2-5|NA|TRBD2
TGTGCCAGCATGAGCGGGAGAAGGGGGGACCAAGAGACCCAGTACTTC
CASMSGRRGDQETQYF
>TRBV18|TRBJ1-6|NA|TRBD1
TGTGCCAGCTCACCAGACAGGGCTTCCTCACCCCTCCACTTT
CASSPDRASSPLHF
>TRBV7-2|TRBJ1-1|NA|NA
TGTGCCAGCAGCTTATACCCCAGTAAGAAGTTGAACACTGAAGCTTTCTTT
CASSLYPSKKLNTEAFF
>TRBV5-1|TRBJ2-3|NA|TRBD2
TGCGCCAGCAGCTTGGTGTCTAGCGGGGGGGATACGCAGTATTTT
CASSLVSSGGDTQYF